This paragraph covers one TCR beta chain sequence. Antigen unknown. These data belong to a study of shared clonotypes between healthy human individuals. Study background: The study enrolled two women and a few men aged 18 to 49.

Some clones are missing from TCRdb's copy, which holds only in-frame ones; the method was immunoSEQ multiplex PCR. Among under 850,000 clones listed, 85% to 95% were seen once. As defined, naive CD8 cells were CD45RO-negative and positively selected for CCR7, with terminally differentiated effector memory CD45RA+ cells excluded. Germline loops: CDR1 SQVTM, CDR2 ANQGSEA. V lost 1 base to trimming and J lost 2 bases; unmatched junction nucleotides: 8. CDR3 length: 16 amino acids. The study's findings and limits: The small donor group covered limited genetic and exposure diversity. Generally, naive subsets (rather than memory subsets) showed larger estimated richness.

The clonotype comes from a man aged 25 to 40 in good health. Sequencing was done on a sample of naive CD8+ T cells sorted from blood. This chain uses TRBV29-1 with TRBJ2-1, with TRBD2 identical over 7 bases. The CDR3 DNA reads TGCAGCGTTGAAGGCCTCGGGAGGTTAACCTACAATGAGCAGTTCTTC. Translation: CSVEGLGRLTYNEQFF.